The next 20 T cell receptor beta chains were all read from a single sample in a study of blood T cells in healthy people across ages. Alongside a J-beta primer mix, a sample-barcoded 5' primer served in a second PCR lasting 7 to 11 cycles. TCRdb re-called the 5' RACE reads through MiXCR, storing one row per CDR3 protein. The sample shows 550,000 to 600,000 distinct CDR3 sequences, approximately 25% of them seen only once. The sequenced material came from blood. The receptors derive from a woman in her 70s in good health.

This clonotype showed up just a few times. The chain is built from TRBV25-1 and TRBJ1-2; D not resolved. This CDR3 region has 17 residues. The germline gives CDR1 MGHDK, CDR2 SYGVNS. Trimming cost V 6 bases and J 10 bases, with 30 bases left between them. CDR3 region: CASRKKTQARQERYYTF. The DNA for the CDR3 is TGTGCCAGCAGGAAGAAGACCCAGGCGCGTCAGGAGCGGTACTACACCTTC.

The V and J genes are TRBV7-2 and TRBJ2-5; no reliable D call. Trimming shortened V by 3 bases and J by 1 base, and 12 bases separated the two germline ends. CDR3 size: 15 residues. Germline V CDR1 and CDR2: SGHTA, FQGNSA. The CDR3 region has the DNA TGTGCCAGCAGCTTTGGTTGGTCGATCCAAGAGACCCAGTACTTC. Its translation: CASSFGWSIQETQYF.

This clonotype was observed a few times. This chain's CDR3 is CASSRMLTGETYEQYF. In nucleotides, the CDR3 is TGCGCCAGCAGCCGTATGCTGACAGGCGAAACCTACGAGCAGTACTTC. The chain carries TRBV4-3 and TRBJ2-7; perhaps TRBD1 as D (6 bases). Trimming cost V 4 bases and J 2 bases, with 18 bases left between them. This CDR3 spans 16 amino acids. Germline loops: CDR1 LGHNA, CDR2 YSLEER.

CDR3 sequence: CSAQGSSNTEAFF. CDR3 nucleotide sequence: TGCAGCGCCCAGGGTAGTTCAAACACTGAAGCTTTCTTT. V usage is TRBV29-1 and J usage is TRBJ1-1, with a tentative D call TRBD1 (5 bases). The V end lost 7 bases, the J end lost 2 bases, and 14 bases lay between the germline ends. Germline V gene lookup returns CDR1 SQVTM and CDR2 ANQGSEA. The CDR3 is 13 residues long.

This clonotype was counted a few times. The CDR3 here is CASSLQVSTDTQYF. The CDR3 region has the DNA TGCGCCAGCAGCCTACAGGTTAGCACAGATACGCAGTATTTT. This sequence joins TRBV4-1 and TRBJ2-3; D perhaps matches TRBD1 (5 bases). The length of the CDR3 is 14 residues. Trimming removed 4 bases at V and 0 bases at J, with 8 bases between. Germline V gives CDR1 MGHRA, CDR2 YSYEKL.

Many counts were recorded for this clonotype. The chain uses TRBV5-1 and TRBJ2-5; 12 bases map to TRBD2. The CDR3 contains 16 residues. The ends lost 1 base at V and 2 bases at J; junction bases unmatched: 3. CDR1 is SGHRS, CDR2 YFSETQ, per germline. The CDR3, as DNA: TGCGCCAGCAGCTTGCTAGCGGGGGGGCCGCAAGAGACCCAGTACTTC. This gives the protein CASSLLAGGPQETQYF. Combining the CDR3 with reference TRBV5-1 and TRBJ2-5 gives the whole variable domain KAGVTQTPRYLIKTRGQQVTLSCSPISGHRSVSWYQQTPGQGLQFLFEYFSETQRNKGNFPGRFSGRQFSNSRSEMNVSTLELGDSALYLCASSLLAGGPQETQYFGPGTRLLVL.

This clonotype was seen more than once but under ten times. V is TRBV21-1 and J is TRBJ2-2. TRBV21-1 is marked as a pseudogene. This CDR3 is built from 15 residues. The CDR3 DNA reads as TGTGCCAGCAGCAGGGCAGCCTCGAACACCGGGGAGCTGTTTTTT. It translates to CASSRAASNTGELFF.

The rearrangement links TRBV6-2 or TRBV6-3 to TRBJ2-5; D is perhaps TRBD2 (5 bases). The J call is uncertain, as TRBJ2-1 better fits the DNA end. Germline V gene sequence: CDR1 MNHEY, CDR2 SVGEGT. CDR3 size: 16 residues. This CDR3 reads CASSYSGLAPYNEQFF. The CDR3, as DNA: TGTGCCAGCAGTTACTCGGGTCTAGCCCCCTACAATGAGCAGTTCTTC.

The chain uses TRBV4-1 and TRBJ2-1; 9 bases align to TRBD2. The V segment lost 4 bases and the J segment 7 bases; nucleotides outside the gene matches: 8. The CDR3 length is 15 residues. Per germline, CDR1 MGHRA and CDR2 YSYEKL. The CDR3 sequence is CASSLIQSGGNEQFF. The CDR3 region has the DNA TGCGCCAGCAGCCTAATCCAGAGCGGGGGGAATGAGCAGTTCTTC.

On this clonotype: The junction does not match germline at one end; this may be a read error. V is TRBV7-3 and J is TRBJ2-5; D remains unclear. The last part of the DNA fits TRBJ2-1 better; the J call may be wrong. The germline CDR1 and CDR2 sequences are SGHTA and FQGTGA. The CDR3 is made up of 15 amino acids. The CDR3 spells CASSLGLSYDNGQFF. CDR3 nucleotides: TGTGCCAGCAGCTTAGGGTTGTCTTACGACAATGGGCAGTTCTTC.

This clonotype occurred a few times. The gene calls are TRBV20-1 and TRBJ2-5; D is uncertain. The CDR3 sequence is 11 residues long. Germline V CDR1 and CDR2: DFQATT, SNEGSKA (reference sequence). Trimming left V 3 bases short and J 6 bases short, with 8 bases between. The CDR3 DNA is TGCAGTGCTAGGGAATCGAAGACCCAGTACTTC. As protein: CSARESKTQYF.

This clonotype was seen only a few times. This chain uses TRBV7-2 with TRBJ2-5; TRBD1 matches at 7 bases. Trimming at V came to 1 base and at J to 10 bases, leaving 6 bases not matched to a gene. The length of the CDR3 is 13 residues. Germline CDR1 reads SGHTA; CDR2 reads FQGNSA. As DNA, the CDR3 is TGTGCCAGCAGCTTAGGCGACAGGGTAGACCAGTACTTC. This sequence encodes CASSLGDRVDQYF.

The rearrangement links TRBV4-2 to TRBJ1-1, with D hard to call. V was clipped by 0 bases and J by 0 bases, with 8 bases between them. The germline V gene encodes CDR1 LGHNA and CDR2 YNFKEQ. The CDR3 contains 15 residues. In DNA, the CDR3 is TGTGCCAGCAGCCAAGATGCCACCCTGAACACTGAAGCTTTCTTT. As protein: CASSQDATLNTEAFF.

The V gene is TRBV7-2, the J gene TRBJ1-3; unclear D gene. V lost 2 bases to trimming and J lost 4 bases, with 6 bases between them. From germline, CDR1 is SGHTA and CDR2 FQGNSA. The CDR3 runs 13 residues. In nucleotides, the CDR3 is TGTGCCAGCAGCTTAAGTTGGGGAAACACCATATATTTT. Its protein is CASSLSWGNTIYF.

V gene TRBV4-3 combines with J gene TRBJ1-2; no reliable D call. V lost 0 bases, J lost 6 bases, and 8 bases lay in between. CDR3 length: 13 residues. Germline assignment: CDR1 LGHNA and CDR2 YSLEER. The CDR3 protein is CASSQEIGNGYTF. CDR3 DNA sequence: TGCGCCAGCAGCCAAGAAATAGGGAATGGCTACACCTTC.

This clonotype occurred a few times. This rearrangement joins TRBV5-1 to TRBJ2-3; TRBD1 is a possible D gene (6 bases). This CDR3 comprises 16 residues. Germline lookup yields CDR1 SGHRS and CDR2 YFSETQ. Trimming removed 4 bases from V and 2 bases from J, with 17 bases in between. CDR3 in amino acids: CASSMGAARHTDTQYF. The CDR3 DNA is TGCGCCAGCAGCATGGGGGCGGCGAGACACACAGATACGCAGTATTTT. Using reference TRBV5-1 and TRBJ2-3 for the parts outside the CDR3, the full variable domain is KAGVTQTPRYLIKTRGQQVTLSCSPISGHRSVSWYQQTPGQGLQFLFEYFSETQRNKGNFPGRFSGRQFSNSRSEMNVSTLELGDSALYLCASSMGAARHTDTQYFGPGTRLTVL.

The chain is built from TRBV2 and TRBJ1-4; D remains unclear. CDR1 is SNHLY, CDR2 FYNNEI, per germline. The V gene lost 3 bases and the J gene lost 4 bases, with 3 bases spanning the gap. CDR3 length equals 12 residues. The DNA for the CDR3 is TGTGCCAGCAGTGAGGTTAATGAAAAACTGTTTTTT. It specifies CASSEVNEKLFF.

This chain connects TRBV20-1 to TRBJ1-2, with D possibly TRBD1 on 5 matching bases. Per the germline V gene, CDR1 is DFQATT and CDR2 is SNEGSKA (reference sequence). This CDR3 is 12 amino acids long. Trimming stripped 6 bases from V and 8 bases from J, with 16 bases between. CDR3 sequence reads: CSAPGTAYGYTF. The DNA of the CDR3 is TGCAGTGCCCCCGGGACGGCCTACGGCTACACCTTC.

This clonotype turned up a few times. This chain uses TRBV7-2 with TRBJ1-3; D remains ambiguous. Trimming stripped 5 bases from V and 1 base from J, with 15 bases between. Germline values: CDR1 SGHTA, CDR2 FQGNSA. The CDR3 runs 16 residues. The CDR3: CASSKRQAGSGNTIYF. Here the CDR3 DNA reads TGTGCCAGCAGCAAACGACAAGCCGGGTCTGGAAACACCATATATTTT.

This clonotype was seen a handful of times. CDR3 nucleotide sequence: TGTGCCAGCAGCCCAAACGCAGGGGTCAGCAATGAGCAGTTCTTC. Its protein product is CASSPNAGVSNEQFF. The genes are TRBV11-3 and TRBJ2-1, with D perhaps TRBD1 (6 bases). Trimming stripped 5 bases from V and 6 bases from J, with 17 bases between. The CDR3 length is 15 residues. Per the germline V gene, CDR1 is SGHNT and CDR2 is YENEEA.